This T cell receptor (beta chain) derives from a study of T-cell memory formation after mild COVID-19. TCRdb independently ran MiXCR on the 5' RACE reads; one entry per CDR3 protein. Of some 310,000 distinct CDR3 sequences listed, roughly 19% are singletons. V dropped 5 bases and J dropped 8; count of bases not matched to a gene: 15. CDR3 length: 16 amino acids. Germline values: CDR1 DFQATT, CDR2 SNEGSKA (reference sequence). This clonotype has more than one count but fewer than ten. This TCR came from a man younger than 30 who had mild COVID-19 (a few samples of this study predate the infection). Cell type and time point are not known. This sequence joins TRBV20-1 and TRBJ2-1, with 10 bases aligning to TRBD2. The specimen was PBMCs or a T cell subset sorted from them (not recorded which). For the CDR3, the DNA is TGCAGTGCTGGACTAGCGGAGGCCGGGATCAGCGATGAGCAGTTCTTC. As protein: CSAGLAEAGISDEQFF.